A single T cell receptor beta chain is shown here with its context. What it recognizes is unknown. This record belongs to a study of Ad26.COV2.S vaccination and SARS-CoV-2 variants. The CDR3 is 10 amino acids. The germline V gene encodes CDR1 SQVTM and CDR2 ANQGSEA. The V and J ends lost 6 bases and 10 bases respectively, with 9 bases between them. Only in-frame clones appear in the TCRdb table, and some are missing; sequencing was by immunoSEQ multiplex PCR. The repertoire holds under 150,000 clones, with 86% as singletons. The study's findings and limits: Vaccine recipients had higher spike-specific TCR breadth than placebo recipients. The breadth of spike-specific CD8+ and CD4+ T cell responses after vaccination was reportedly substantial. Non-spike TCR breadth was similar in vaccine and placebo recipients.

This sequence joins TRBV29-1 and TRBJ1-4; D gene uncertain. The receptor was derived from a human donor who had recovered from COVID-19. The sequencing used peripheral blood, collected after recovery from COVID-19. CDR3 bases: TGCAGCGTCCAACACGGAAAACTGTTTTTT. This codes for CSVQHGKLFF.